This T cell receptor beta chain was profiled in a study of T cell clonality in common variable immunodeficiency. Study-level points and caveats: T cell subpopulation sequencing would be needed to explain CVID clonality.

Assay used: immunoSEQ multiplex PCR; TCRdb lists only in-frame clones, some missing. The sample presents 35,000 to 50,000 clones, none singletons. This clone was recorded at least ten times. Its antigen is undetermined. The read comes to an end 3 residues before the CDR3 does, leaving the germline J gene to fill in the end. This CDR3 comprises 13 residues. Germline CDR1 DFQATT, CDR2 SNEGSKA (reference sequence). The clonotype originates from a person between 18 and 75 years old in good health. This chain uses TRBV20-1 with TRBJ2-3; the match to TRBD2 covers 15 bases. Sequencing used peripheral blood mononuclear cells. The DNA read from the CDR3 is TGCAGTGTCCGCGGACTAGCGGGAGGGTCG. Its translation: CSVRGLAGGS. The whole CDR3 is CSVRGLAGGSQYF.